Presented here are 16 T cell receptor beta chains from one specimen sequenced in a study of patients and donors after allogeneic stem cell transplantation. MiXCR, run by TCRdb on the RT-PCR reads, gives a single entry per CDR3 protein. Of 100,000 to 120,000 distinct CDR3 sequences in the sample, 35% to 45% were seen once. Sequenced: blood, either unsorted or a sorted T cell fraction (not recorded which). The receptors originated from a human donor who was either an allogeneic HSCT recipient or a stem cell or donor lymphocyte infusion donor (not recorded which). It is not recorded whose cells these are; they may come from a transplant donor.

This clonotype came up a few times. The chain employs TRBV20-1 and TRBJ2-2, with TRBD2 matching 8 bases. Germline CDR1 is DFQATT and CDR2 is SNEGSKA (reference sequence). The trim removed 1 base at V and 7 bases at J, leaving 11 bases unmatched. CDR3 length: 16 residues. The CDR3 nucleotides read TGCAGTGCTAGAGGGTTCGGGAGGGCCGAAGGCGGGGAGCTGTTTTTT. This encodes CSARGFGRAEGGELFF.

V usage is TRBV10-3 and J usage is TRBJ2-3; 9 nucleotides agree with TRBD2. Germline loops: CDR1 ENHRY, CDR2 SYGVKD. CDR3 length equals 17 residues. Unmatched junction bases numbered 11, after V lost 4 bases and J lost 3 bases. In DNA, the CDR3 is TGTGCCATCAGTGGGCTTCTAGCGGGAAGTCGTACAGATACGCAGTATTTT. Amino acid sequence: CAISGLLAGSRTDTQYF.

This clonotype was found a few times. This chain uses TRBV27 with TRBJ2-2; D is unresolved. Between the trimmed V and J ends, which lost 3 bases and 7 bases, there was a span of 3 bases. The CDR3 extends over 11 amino acids. The germline gives CDR1 MNHEY, CDR2 SMNVEV (reference sequence). CDR3 protein: CASSFRGELFF. CDR3 nucleotides: TGTGCCAGCAGTTTTCGCGGGGAGCTGTTTTTT.

This chain joins TRBV4-3 and TRBJ2-1; D unclear. Germline assignment: CDR1 LGHNA and CDR2 YSLEER. The CDR3 consists of 14 residues. Between the trimmed V and J ends, which lost 1 base and 8 bases, there was a span of 12 bases. The CDR3 loop is CASSQVGPLDEQFF. DNA of the CDR3: TGCGCCAGCAGCCAAGTAGGTCCTTTGGATGAGCAGTTCTTC.

The chain couples TRBV27 to TRBJ1-2, with D perhaps matching TRBD1 (5 bases). CDR1 and CDR2 (germline): MNHEY, SMNVEV (reference sequence). The CDR3 runs 14 residues. Trimming stripped 6 bases from V and 8 bases from J, with 19 bases between. The CDR3 sequence: CASRPQGYIFGYTF. For the CDR3, the DNA is TGTGCCAGCAGGCCGCAGGGATATATCTTCGGCTACACCTTC.

This clonotype was detected a few times. The gene calls are TRBV24-1 and TRBJ1-1, with D possibly being TRBD1 (5 bases). CDR1 KGHDR and CDR2 SFDVKD come from the germline V gene. The CDR3 is 17 residues long. Trimming pared 4 bases from V and 5 bases from J, leaving 22 bases between. The DNA for the CDR3 is TGTGCCACCAGTGACCTGGGTCAGGGCCACCCGGGGACTGAAGCTTTCTTT. Its protein is CATSDLGQGHPGTEAFF.

The V call is TRBV10-3, the J call TRBJ2-2; D is unresolved. The CDR3 covers 12 residues. V dropped 6 bases and J dropped 8 bases, with 10 bases sitting between them. The germline gives CDR1 ENHRY, CDR2 SYGVKD. CDR3 sequence (DNA): TGTGCCATCAGCCCTCTGACAGGGGAGCTGTTTTTT. This sequence encodes CAISPLTGELFF.

The CDR3 sequence is CASSLAEWTGNYGYTF. CDR3 nucleotide sequence: TGCGCCAGCAGCTTGGCCGAGTGGACAGGGAACTATGGCTACACCTTC. The genes are TRBV5-1 and TRBJ1-2; 8 bases match TRBD1. The germline V gene encodes CDR1 SGHRS and CDR2 YFSETQ. The CDR3 runs 16 residues. Unmatched junction bases numbered 6, after V lost 0 bases and J lost 2 bases.

A remark on this clonotype: A much larger clone differs from this one at a single base, so this may be a read error. The chain joins TRBV4-3 to TRBJ1-1; TRBD1 is a possible D gene (6 bases). The germline gives CDR1 LGHNA, CDR2 YSLEER. V lost 4 bases, J lost 3 bases, and 12 bases lay in between. CDR3 length: 14 residues. The CDR3 DNA reads TGCGCCAGCAGCCCCAGGGGTGGGTACACTGAAGCTTTCTTT. Its protein is CASSPRGGYTEAFF.

This clonotype has at least ten counts. The rearrangement uses TRBV7-9 and TRBJ1-1; D is ambiguous. The CDR3 is 13 amino acids. Germline V gives CDR1 SEHNR, CDR2 FQNEAQ (reference sequence). The V end was cut by 2 bases, the J end by 6 bases, with 10 bases between. The CDR3: CASSLRRRAEAFF. The CDR3 DNA is TGTGCCAGCAGCTTACGCAGGAGGGCTGAAGCTTTCTTT.

J is TRBJ1-5 and V is TRBV7-2; no clear D gene. V gave up 3 bases and J gave up 6 bases, with 15 bases separating them. Germline-derived CDR1 and CDR2 are SGHTA and FQGNSA. The CDR3 is made up of 15 amino acids. The CDR3 spells CASSFEFGAGQPQHF. In DNA, the CDR3 is TGTGCCAGCAGCTTTGAATTTGGCGCGGGTCAGCCCCAGCATTTT.

This chain joins TRBV12-3 or TRBV12-4 and TRBJ2-5, with D perhaps being TRBD1 or TRBD2 (5 bases each). The V end was cut by 3 bases, the J end by 1 base, with 12 bases between. This CDR3 contains 15 residues. This CDR3 is CASSFSPGTQETQYF. DNA for the CDR3: TGTGCCAGCAGTTTCTCGCCCGGGACCCAAGAGACCCAGTACTTC.

V is TRBV29-1 and J is TRBJ2-7; unclear D gene. Germline V gene sequence: CDR1 SQVTM, CDR2 ANQGSEA. This CDR3 contains 11 residues. Trimming cost V 6 bases and J 2 bases, with 8 bases left between them. CDR3 sequence reads: CSVGNTYEQYF. CDR3 in DNA: TGCAGCGTAGGCAATACCTACGAGCAGTACTTC.

The V gene is TRBV6-2 or TRBV6-3, the J gene TRBJ1-1; weak D call: TRBD1 (5 bases). The CDR3 contains 15 residues. Germline CDR1 is MNHEY and CDR2 is SVGEGT. Trimming took off 2 bases at V and 0 bases at J, with 10 bases between the two ends. CDR3 DNA: TGTGCCAGCAGTTACCGAGACAGCATGAACACTGAAGCTTTCTTT. Its protein product is CASSYRDSMNTEAFF.

This clonotype was detected once. This rearrangement joins TRBV27 to TRBJ2-3, with 7 bases fitting TRBD2. V gave up 4 bases and J gave up 2 bases; unmatched junction bases: 3. Germline V lookup: CDR1 MNHEY, CDR2 SMNVEV (reference sequence). This CDR3 comprises 14 residues. The CDR3 nucleotides read TGTGCCAGCAGTTGGGCGGGAGACACAGATACGCAGTATTTT. The encoded protein is CASSWAGDTDTQYF.

This chain uses TRBV7-9 with TRBJ1-1, with D maybe TRBD1 (6 bases). From germline, CDR1 is SEHNR and CDR2 FQNEAQ (reference sequence). CDR3 length: 15 amino acids. Deletions cut 5 bases from V and 1 base from J, with 14 bases between. This CDR3 reads CASSLTGTKNTEAFF. CDR3 sequence (DNA): TGTGCCAGCAGCCTAACCGGGACAAAGAACACTGAAGCTTTCTTT. The full variable domain, its missing parts supplied by reference TRBV7-9 and TRBJ1-1, is DTGVSQNPRHKITKRGQNVTFRCDPISEHNRLYWYRQTLGQGPEFLTYFQNEAQLEKSRLLSDRFSAERPKGSFSTLEIQRTEQGDSAMYLCASSLTGTKNTEAFFGQGTRLTVV.